Here is one T cell receptor beta chain with its context. Its antigen is still unknown. Base qualities were left out, and no much larger clone turns up one base away. The sample belongs to a study of blood T cell repertoires in COVID-19 (TCRdb year 2020). For the wider study: The collaborator samples originated in the United States, Italy and Spain and spanned the acute and convalescent phases of COVID-19. HLA class I and class II types, where available, came from metadata supplied by the sample provider rather than from assay-based typing. The samples were drawn from two sources: the first 160 participants of the ongoing ImmuneRACE study, and 950 to 1,500 subjects contributed by 6 global collaborators. Deeply sampled blood TCRbeta repertoires from subjects exposed to, actively infected with, or recovered from COVID-19 were included in the dataset. The prospective study material was composed of cDNA or gDNA derived from T cells, B-cell-depleted T cells, or PBMCs. The repertoires were released in a freely available public database meant as a resource for research on the immune response to SARS-CoV-2. Sample metadata almost always included a de-identified subject ID, COVID-19 status, age in years and sex. The paper's findings and limits, for the study overall: Clinical and demographic metadata were provided uncurated, with the amount varying by source and participant.

From V the trimming removes 5 bases and from J it removes 4 bases, while the gene matches leave 11 bases of the junction unaccounted for. CDR1 and CDR2 are drawn from the germline V gene (reference sequence): LNHDA, SQIVND. The CDR3, from cysteine to phenylalanine, totals 15 residues. Only the CDR3 portion is preserved as DNA: 45 bases, with reading frame beginning at the first base. Each collaborating institution followed its own protocols to collect whole blood in K2EDTA tubes. For TCRbeta analysis, collaborators shipped samples as frozen whole blood, isolated PBMCs, or DNA extracted from either of those sample types. TCRbeta CDR3 regions were amplified from genomic DNA by means of the immunoSEQ Assay, a bias-controlled multiplex PCR. Per the source publication's procedure: Within the assay, amplification of reference gene primers was used to estimate how many nucleated cells each sample contained. To quantify the absolute abundance of each unique TCRbeta CDR3 rearrangement, sequence reads were collapsed and filtered. For each sample, productive Simpson clonality was calculated as the square root of Simpson's diversity index across productive rearrangements. Held by TCRdb, this immuneACCESS table contains in-frame sequences only and omits some clones. Under half of the omission traces to an unresolved V gene where checked; the cause of the rest is unknown. V and J calls and clone size are as listed in that table; D and trimming were resolved from the DNA. The sample table contains tens of thousands of clones; only one count was recorded for approximately 94% of them. Clones ranked in the top ten supply 4% to 5% of the sample.

The clonotype comes from a human donor with active COVID-19. The donor label of this sample is uncertain. Sequencing was carried out using peripheral blood. Here the chain combines TRBV19 and TRBJ2-7, with 7 bases matching TRBD2. This receptor has the CDR3 CASSFSFSAGYEQYF. In nucleotide form, the sequence is TGTGCCAGTAGTTTCTCGTTCTCAGCGGGATACGAGCAGTACTTC.